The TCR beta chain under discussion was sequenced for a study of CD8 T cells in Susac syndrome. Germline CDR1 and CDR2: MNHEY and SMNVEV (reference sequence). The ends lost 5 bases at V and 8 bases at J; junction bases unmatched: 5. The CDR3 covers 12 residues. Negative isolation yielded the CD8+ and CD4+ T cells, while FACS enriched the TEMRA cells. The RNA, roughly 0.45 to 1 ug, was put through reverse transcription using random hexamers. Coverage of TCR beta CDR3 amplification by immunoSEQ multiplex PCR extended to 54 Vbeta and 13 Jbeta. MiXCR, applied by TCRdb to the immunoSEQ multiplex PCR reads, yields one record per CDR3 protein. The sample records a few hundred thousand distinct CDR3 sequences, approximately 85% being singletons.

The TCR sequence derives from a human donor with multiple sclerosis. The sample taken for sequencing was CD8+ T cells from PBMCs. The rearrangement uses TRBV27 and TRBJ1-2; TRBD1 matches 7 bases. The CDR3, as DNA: TGTGCCAGCAGTACGACAGGGAAAGGCTACACCTTC. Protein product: CASSTTGKGYTF.